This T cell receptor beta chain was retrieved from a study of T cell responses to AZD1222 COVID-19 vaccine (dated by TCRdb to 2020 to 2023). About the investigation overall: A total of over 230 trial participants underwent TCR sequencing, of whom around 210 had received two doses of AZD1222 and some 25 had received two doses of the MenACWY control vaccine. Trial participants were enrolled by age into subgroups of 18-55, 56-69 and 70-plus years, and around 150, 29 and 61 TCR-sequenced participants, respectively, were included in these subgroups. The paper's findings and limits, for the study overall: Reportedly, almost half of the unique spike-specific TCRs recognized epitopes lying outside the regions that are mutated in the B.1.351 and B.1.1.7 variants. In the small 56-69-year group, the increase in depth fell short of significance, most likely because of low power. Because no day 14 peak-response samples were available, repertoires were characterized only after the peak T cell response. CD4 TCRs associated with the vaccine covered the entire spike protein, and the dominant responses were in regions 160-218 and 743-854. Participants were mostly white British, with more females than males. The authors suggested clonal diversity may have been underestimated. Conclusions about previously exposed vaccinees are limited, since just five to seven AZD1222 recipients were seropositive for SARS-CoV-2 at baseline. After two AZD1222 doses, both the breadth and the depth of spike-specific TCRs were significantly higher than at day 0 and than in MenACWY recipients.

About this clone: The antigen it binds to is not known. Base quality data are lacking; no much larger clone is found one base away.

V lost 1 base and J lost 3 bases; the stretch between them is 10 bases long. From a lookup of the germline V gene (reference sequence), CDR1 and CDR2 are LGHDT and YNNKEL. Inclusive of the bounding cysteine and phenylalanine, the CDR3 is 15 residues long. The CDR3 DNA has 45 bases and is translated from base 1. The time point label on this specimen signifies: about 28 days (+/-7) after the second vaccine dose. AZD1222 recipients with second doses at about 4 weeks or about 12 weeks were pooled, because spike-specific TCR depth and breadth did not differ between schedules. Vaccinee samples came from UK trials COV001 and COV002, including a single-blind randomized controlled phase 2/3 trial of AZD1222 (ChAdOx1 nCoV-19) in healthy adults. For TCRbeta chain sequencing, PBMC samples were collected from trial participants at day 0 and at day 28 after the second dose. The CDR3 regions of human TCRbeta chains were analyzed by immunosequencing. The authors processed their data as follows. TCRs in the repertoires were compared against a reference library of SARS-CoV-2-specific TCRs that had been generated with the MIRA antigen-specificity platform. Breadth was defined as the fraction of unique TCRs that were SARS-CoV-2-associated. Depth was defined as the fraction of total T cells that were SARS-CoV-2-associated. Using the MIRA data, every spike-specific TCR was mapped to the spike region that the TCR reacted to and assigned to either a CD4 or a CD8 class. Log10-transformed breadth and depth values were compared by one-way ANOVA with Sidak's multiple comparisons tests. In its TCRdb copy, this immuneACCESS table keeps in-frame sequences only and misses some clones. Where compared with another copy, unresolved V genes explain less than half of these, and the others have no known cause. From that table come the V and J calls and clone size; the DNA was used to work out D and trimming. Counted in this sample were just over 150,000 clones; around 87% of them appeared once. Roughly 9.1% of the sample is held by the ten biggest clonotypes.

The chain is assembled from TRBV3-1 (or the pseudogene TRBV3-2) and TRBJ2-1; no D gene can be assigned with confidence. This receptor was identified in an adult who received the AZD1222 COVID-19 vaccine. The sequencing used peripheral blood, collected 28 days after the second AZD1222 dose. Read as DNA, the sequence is TGTGCCAGCAGCCAAGGGATAGGGTTCTACAATGAGCAGTTCTTC. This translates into CASSQGIGFYNEQFF.